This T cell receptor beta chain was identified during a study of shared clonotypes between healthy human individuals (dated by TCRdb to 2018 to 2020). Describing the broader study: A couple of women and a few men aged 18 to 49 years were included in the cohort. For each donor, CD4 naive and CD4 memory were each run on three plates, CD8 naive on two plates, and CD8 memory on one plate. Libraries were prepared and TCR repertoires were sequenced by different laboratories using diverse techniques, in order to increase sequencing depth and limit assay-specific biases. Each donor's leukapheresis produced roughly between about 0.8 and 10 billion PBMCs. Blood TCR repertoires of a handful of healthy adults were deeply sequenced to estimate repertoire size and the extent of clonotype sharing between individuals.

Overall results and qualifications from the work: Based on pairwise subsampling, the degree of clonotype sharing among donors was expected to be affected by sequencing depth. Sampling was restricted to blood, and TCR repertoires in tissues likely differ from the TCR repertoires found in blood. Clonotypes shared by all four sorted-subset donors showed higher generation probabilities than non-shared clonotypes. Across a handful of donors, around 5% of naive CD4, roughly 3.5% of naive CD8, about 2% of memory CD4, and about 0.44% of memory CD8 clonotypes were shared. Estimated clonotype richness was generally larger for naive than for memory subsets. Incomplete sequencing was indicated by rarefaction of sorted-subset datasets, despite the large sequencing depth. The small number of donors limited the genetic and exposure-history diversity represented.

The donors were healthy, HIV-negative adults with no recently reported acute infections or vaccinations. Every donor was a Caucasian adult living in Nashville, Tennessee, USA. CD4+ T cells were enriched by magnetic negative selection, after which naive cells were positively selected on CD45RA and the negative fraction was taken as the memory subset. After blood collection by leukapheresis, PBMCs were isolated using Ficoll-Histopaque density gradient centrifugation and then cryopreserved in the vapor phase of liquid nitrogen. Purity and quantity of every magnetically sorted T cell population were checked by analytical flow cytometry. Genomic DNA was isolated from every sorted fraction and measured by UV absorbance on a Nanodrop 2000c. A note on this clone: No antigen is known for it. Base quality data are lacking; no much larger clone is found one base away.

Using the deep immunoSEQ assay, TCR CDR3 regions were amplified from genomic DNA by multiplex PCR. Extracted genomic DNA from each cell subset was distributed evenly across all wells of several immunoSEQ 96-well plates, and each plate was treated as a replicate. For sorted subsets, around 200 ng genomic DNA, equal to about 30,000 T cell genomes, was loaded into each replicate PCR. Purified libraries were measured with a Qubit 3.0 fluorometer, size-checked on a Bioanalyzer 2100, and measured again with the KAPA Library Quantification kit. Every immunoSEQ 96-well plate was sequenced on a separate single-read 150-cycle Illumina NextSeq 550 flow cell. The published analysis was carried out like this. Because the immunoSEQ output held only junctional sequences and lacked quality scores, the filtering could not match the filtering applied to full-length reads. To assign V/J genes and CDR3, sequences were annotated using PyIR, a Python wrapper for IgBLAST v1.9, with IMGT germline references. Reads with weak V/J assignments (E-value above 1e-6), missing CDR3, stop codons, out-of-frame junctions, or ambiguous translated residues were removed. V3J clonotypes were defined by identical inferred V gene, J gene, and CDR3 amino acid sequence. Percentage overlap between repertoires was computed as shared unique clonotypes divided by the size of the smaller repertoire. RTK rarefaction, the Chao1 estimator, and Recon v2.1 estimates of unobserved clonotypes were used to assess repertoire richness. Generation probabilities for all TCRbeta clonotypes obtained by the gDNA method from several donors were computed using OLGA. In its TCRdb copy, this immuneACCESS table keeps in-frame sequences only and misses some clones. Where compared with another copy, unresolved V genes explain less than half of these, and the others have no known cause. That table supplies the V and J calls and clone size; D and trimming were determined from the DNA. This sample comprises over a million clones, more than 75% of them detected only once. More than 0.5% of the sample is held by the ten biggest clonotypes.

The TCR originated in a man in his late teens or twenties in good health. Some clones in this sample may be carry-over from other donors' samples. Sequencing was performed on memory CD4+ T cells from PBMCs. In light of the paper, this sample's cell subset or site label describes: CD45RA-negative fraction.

The sequence in DNA is TGTGCCAGCAGCAAAGAGGGACAGACTAGCACAGATACGCAGTATTTT. Its protein reads: CASSKEGQTSTDTQYF. This chain joins TRBV21-1 to TRBJ2-3; whether TRBD1, the table's D call, matches the DNA was not checked. TRBV21-1 is given as a pseudogene. From the cysteine through the phenylalanine, the CDR3 covers 16 amino acids. The sequence is cut down to CDR3 DNA, 48 bases in frame from base 1.